This section outlines one T cell receptor (beta chain) sequence together with its context. The repertoire was sequenced with immunoSEQ multiplex PCR; TCRdb's copy has only in-frame clones and lacks some. The table includes 97,000 or so clones, about 91% detected once. Germline V gene sequence: CDR1 SGHRS, CDR2 YFSETQ. This CDR3 is built from 15 residues. The V segment lost 5 bases and the J segment 3 bases; nucleotides outside the gene matches: 7. This specimen comes from a study of control samples from healthy donors and cancer patients. V usage is TRBV5-1 and J usage is TRBJ1-3; 8 bases are a match to TRBD1. The specimen was blood. The origin of this receptor is a woman younger than 35 in good health. The CDR3 bases are TGCGCCAGCAGGACCGGGACAGGATTTGGAAACACCATATATTTT. It yields the protein CASRTGTGFGNTIYF.